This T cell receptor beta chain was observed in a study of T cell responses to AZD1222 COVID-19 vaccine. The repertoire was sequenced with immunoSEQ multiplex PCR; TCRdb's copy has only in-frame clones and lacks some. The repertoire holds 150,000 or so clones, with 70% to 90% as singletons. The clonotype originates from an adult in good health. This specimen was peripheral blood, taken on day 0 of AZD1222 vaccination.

The CDR3 protein is CASSGGQGVGNSPLHF. Written as DNA, the CDR3 is TGTGCCAGCAGCGGTGGACAGGGGGTCGGGAATTCACCCCTCCACTTT. The gene calls are TRBV7-6 and TRBJ1-6; 10 nucleotides agree with TRBD1. CDR1 is SGHVS, CDR2 FNYEAQ, per germline. The CDR3 contains 16 residues. The ends lost 5 bases at V and 7 bases at J; junction bases unmatched: 8.